This T cell receptor beta chain was identified during a study of siplizumab effects on memory and regulatory T cells. Method: immunoSEQ multiplex PCR; TCRdb's copy keeps in-frame clones and lacks some. Among some 63,000 clones listed, around 96% were seen once. The germline V gene has CDR1 MNHEY and CDR2 SMNVEV (reference sequence). The V and J ends lost 7 bases and 6 bases respectively, with 12 bases between them. This CDR3 contains 12 residues. V usage is TRBV27 and J usage is TRBJ1-2; D not certain. The sequenced sample was naive CD8+ T cells sorted from blood. The TCR comes from a human donor in good health. CDR3 region: CASTSGFDGYTF. The CDR3 nucleotides are TGTGCCAGCACGTCGGGGTTTGATGGCTACACCTTC.